Listed below are T cell receptor beta chains from one sample, sequenced in a study of blood T cells in healthy people across ages. From the 5' RACE reads, TCRdb called clonotypes with MiXCR, one entry per CDR3 protein. The sample holds approximately 400,000 distinct CDR3 sequences, 45% to 65% seen once. Material: blood. The receptors were sampled from a man aged 55 to 70 in good health. Each CDR3 is given with its conserved first and last residue.

TRBV20-1	TRBJ2-7	CSARGLGGQGKINEQYF
TRBV12-3/TRBV12-4	TRBJ1-1	CAISRGRNTEAFF
TRBV29-1	TRBJ1-2	CSVEQGQGKGYTF
TRBV20-1	TRBJ2-5	CSRIAGVLQETQYF
TRBV6-5	TRBJ2-7	CASRKPASYEQYF
TRBV11-2	NA	CASSLEGAPYEQYF
TRBV7-8	TRBJ2-1	CASSLNRQNEQFF
TRBV7-2	TRBJ2-3	CASSLLGQGIRDTQYF
TRBV20-1	TRBJ2-1	CSAESLAGNEQFF
TRBV29-1	TRBJ2-5	CSVSGLTGETQYF
TRBV20-1	TRBJ1-1	CSVKQGNTEAFF
TRBV7-3	TRBJ2-3	CASSLVGGPTDTQYF
TRBV20-1	TRBJ2-4	CSARDEQGGNIQYF
TRBV7-2	TRBJ2-1	CASSLLPSGSNEQFF
TRBV20-1	TRBJ2-2	CSASGQGSDTGELFF
TRBV27	TRBJ2-3	CASSFGGTGNTDTQYF
TRBV28	TRBJ2-3	CASSFPPTSGGTDTQYF
TRBV20-1	TRBJ2-5	CSAREGVLGEQYF
TRBV4-2	TRBJ2-3	CASSQDEGKEKEDTQYF
TRBV5-1	TRBJ2-7	CASNLPGRGLAGRVYEQYF
TRBV27	TRBJ2-3	CASSRPGEGGTDTQYF
TRBV4-3	TRBJ2-5	CASSQEGSGIAQETQYF
TRBV7-3	TRBJ2-1	CASSPRVAGDNEQFF
TRBV5-4	TRBJ1-1	CASSLVGPNTEAFF
TRBV18	TRBJ2-4	CASSPPGVTKNIQYF
TRBV7-2	TRBJ2-7	CASSSLAGGRYEQYF
TRBV20-1	TRBJ2-1	CSAQRGASAYNEQFF
TRBV12-3/TRBV12-4	TRBJ2-4	CASSYQREANIQYF
TRBV20-1	TRBJ1-1	CSARGQDKAFF
TRBV28	TRBJ2-4	CASSPSAGERAKNIQYF
TRBV2	TRBJ2-7	CASSTGPPAYEQYF
TRBV5-1	TRBJ1-6	CASSLEGPVNSSPLHF
TRBV5-1	TRBJ1-1	CASSLVPSGGLAFF
TRBV2	TRBJ1-2	CASSPTSTGDYGYTF
TRBV5-1	TRBJ1-2	CAGSLRGESYGYTF
TRBV28	TRBJ2-5	CASSSRGRIRETQYF